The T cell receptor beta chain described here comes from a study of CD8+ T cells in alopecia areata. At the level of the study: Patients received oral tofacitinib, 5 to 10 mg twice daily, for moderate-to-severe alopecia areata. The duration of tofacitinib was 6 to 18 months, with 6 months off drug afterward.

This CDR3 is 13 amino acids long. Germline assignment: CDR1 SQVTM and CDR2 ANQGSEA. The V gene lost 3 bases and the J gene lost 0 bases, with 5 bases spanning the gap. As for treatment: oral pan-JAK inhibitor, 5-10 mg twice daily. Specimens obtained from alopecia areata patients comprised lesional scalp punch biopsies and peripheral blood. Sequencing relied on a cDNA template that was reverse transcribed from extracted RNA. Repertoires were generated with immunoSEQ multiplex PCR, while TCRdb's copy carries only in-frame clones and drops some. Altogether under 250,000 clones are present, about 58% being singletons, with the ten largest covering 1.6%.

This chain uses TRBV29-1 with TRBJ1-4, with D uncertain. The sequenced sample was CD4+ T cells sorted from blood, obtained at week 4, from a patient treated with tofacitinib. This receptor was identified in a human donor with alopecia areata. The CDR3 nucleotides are TGCAGCGTTGAGGGAGCAACTAATGAAAAACTGTTTTTT. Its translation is CSVEGATNEKLFF.